What follows are 19 T cell receptor beta chains derived from one specimen sequenced in a study of T cell responses to AZD1222 COVID-19 vaccine. The data were produced by immunoSEQ multiplex PCR, yet TCRdb's version contains in-frame clones alone and is incomplete. Seen here are about 79,000 clones, about 83% observed once, and the top ten hold approximately 1.3%. The input for sequencing was peripheral blood, taken 28 days after the second AZD1222 dose. The receptor source for this set is an adult who received the AZD1222 COVID-19 vaccine.

CDR3 loop: CASSQKRLLGDIPSYEQYF. The CDR3 bases are TGCGCCAGCAGCCAAAAGAGGCTCTTGGGCGACATCCCCTCCTACGAGCAGTACTTC. V gene TRBV4-1 combines with J gene TRBJ2-7; D ambiguous. Deletions cut 2 bases from V and 0 bases from J, with 23 bases between. Germline CDR1 and CDR2: MGHRA and YSYEKL. The CDR3 contains 19 residues.

This rearrangement joins TRBV28 to TRBJ2-7; 7 bases are shared with TRBD1. There are 15 residues in the CDR3. Germline assignment: CDR1 MDHEN and CDR2 SYDVKM. The junction had 7 bases not matched to a gene; V was cut back by 4 bases and J by 1 base. The CDR3 reads CASSSPGQPSYEQYF. The DNA of the CDR3 is TGTGCCAGCAGTTCTCCGGGACAGCCTTCCTACGAGCAGTACTTC.

The V call is TRBV7-9, the J call TRBJ2-7, with D maybe TRBD1 (6 bases). This CDR3 contains 14 residues. The germline V gene encodes CDR1 SEHNR and CDR2 FQNEAQ (reference sequence). Trimming cost V 5 bases and J 3 bases, with 14 bases left between them. CDR3 nucleotides: TGTGCCAGCAGCCCGCAACAGGGTCACTACGAGCAGTACTTC. Encoded protein: CASSPQQGHYEQYF.

J is TRBJ2-3 and V is TRBV7-3, with 7 bases that match TRBD2. V trimming: 1 base; J trimming: 1 base; junction bases outside the gene matches: 2. The CDR3 has 15 residues. Looked up from germline, CDR1 is SGHTA and CDR2 is FQGTGA. CDR3 protein: CASSLNAGGTDTQYF. The CDR3 coding sequence is TGTGCCAGCAGCTTAAATGCGGGAGGCACAGATACGCAGTATTTT.

This sequence joins TRBV24-1 and TRBJ2-5; no reliable D call. With 3 bases removed from V and 2 bases from J, the gap between germline ends came to 9 bases. CDR1 is KGHDR and CDR2 is SFDVKD in the germline V gene. This CDR3 comprises 14 residues. In nucleotides, the CDR3 is TGTGCCACCAGTGATCCGTCCTCACAAGAGACCCAGTACTTC. Its protein product is CATSDPSSQETQYF.

CDR3 residues: CASSYGVGSYGYTF. The DNA for the CDR3 is TGTGCCAGCAGTTACGGGGTGGGCAGCTATGGCTACACCTTC. The chain employs TRBV6-2 or TRBV6-3 and TRBJ1-2; D gene ambiguous. Germline V gene sequence: CDR1 MNHEY, CDR2 SVGEGT. V shed 2 bases and J shed 4 bases, with 11 bases lying between them. This CDR3 contains 14 residues.

This chain links TRBV4-3 with TRBJ2-7; TRBD2 matches at 10 bases. The germline CDR1 and CDR2 sequences are LGHNA and YSLEER. The CDR3 contains 15 residues. Trimming took 4 bases from V and 5 from J; bases not matched to a gene: 8. This CDR3 is CASSPSTSGWDEQYF. In DNA, the CDR3 is TGCGCCAGCAGCCCTTCGACTAGCGGGTGGGACGAGCAGTACTTC.

The chain combines TRBV15 with TRBJ1-1; D gene uncertain. Trimming shortened V by 0 bases and J by 0 bases, and 11 bases separated the two germline ends. Germline CDR1 LNHNV, CDR2 YYDKDF (reference sequence). This CDR3 spans 16 amino acids. The CDR3, as DNA: TGTGCCACCAGCAGAGATTCCGGCCAGGTGAACACTGAAGCTTTCTTT. It specifies CATSRDSGQVNTEAFF.

The V and J genes are TRBV5-6 and TRBJ1-5; 8 nucleotides line up with TRBD1. Trimming took 3 bases from V and 2 from J; bases not matched to a gene: 4. The CDR3 extends over 15 amino acids. Germline CDR1 reads SGHDT; CDR2 reads YYEEEE. The CDR3 spells CASSSQGGGNQPQHF. In DNA form, the CDR3 reads TGTGCCAGCAGCTCACAGGGGGGTGGCAATCAGCCCCAGCATTTT.

For the CDR3, the DNA is TGTGCCAGCTCACTGGTCCCGAGTTCCTCCTACAATGAGCAGTTCTTC. This translates into CASSLVPSSSYNEQFF. The rearrangement links TRBV18 to TRBJ2-1; D remains ambiguous. With 4 bases removed from V and 0 bases from J, the gap between germline ends came to 13 bases. The CDR3 is 16 amino acids. Per the germline V gene, CDR1 is KGHSH and CDR2 is LQKENI.

The chain carries TRBV28 and TRBJ1-1; 8 bases align to TRBD1. The CDR3 is 15 residues long. The V segment lost 5 bases and the J segment 1 base; nucleotides outside the gene matches: 6. Looked up from germline, CDR1 is MDHEN and CDR2 is SYDVKM. CDR3 nucleotide sequence: TGTGCCAGCAGTCTTGCAGGGGGCAGGAACACTGAAGCTTTCTTT. This translates into CASSLAGGRNTEAFF.

J is TRBJ2-1 and V is TRBV5-1; the match to TRBD1 covers 9 bases. This CDR3 contains 16 residues. Trimming at V came to 0 bases and at J to 3 bases, leaving 4 bases not matched to a gene. Germline CDR1 and CDR2: SGHRS and YFSETQ. The CDR3 DNA reads TGCGCCAGCAGCTTGGCCTTGGACAGGGGCTACAATGAGCAGTTCTTC. This encodes CASSLALDRGYNEQFF.

The chain joins TRBV4-3 to TRBJ2-1, with D hard to call. Trimming removed 0 bases at V and 5 bases at J, with 8 bases between. CDR1 is LGHNA and CDR2 is YSLEER in the germline V gene. The CDR3 sequence is 14 residues long. DNA for the CDR3: TGCGCCAGCAGCCAAGAAGCTACTCACAATGAGCAGTTCTTC. As protein: CASSQEATHNEQFF.

This clone was detected only once. The chain is built from TRBV3-1 (or the pseudogene TRBV3-2) and TRBJ1-3; 7 bases match TRBD1. This CDR3 has 16 residues. The junction had 9 bases not matched to a gene; V was cut back by 3 bases and J by 4 bases. Germline lookup yields CDR1 LGHDT and CDR2 YNNKEL (reference sequence). The chain's CDR3 is CASSHPQGSSGNTIYF. CDR3 bases: TGTGCCAGCAGCCATCCACAGGGGTCGTCCGGAAACACCATATATTTT.

This clone showed up just once. The rearrangement uses TRBV6-1 and TRBJ1-2; D gene unclear. The length of the CDR3 is 13 residues. V lost 2 bases, J lost 0 bases, and 4 bases lay in between. Germline V CDR1 and CDR2: MNHNS, SASEGT. CDR3 in DNA: TGTGCCAGCAGTGAAATGTCTAACTATGGCTACACCTTC. Encoded protein: CASSEMSNYGYTF.

The chain recombines TRBV6-5 with TRBJ2-7; the match to TRBD2 covers 8 bases. In germline, CDR1 is MNHEY, CDR2 SVGAGI. The trim removed 7 bases at V and 5 bases at J, leaving 10 bases unmatched. The CDR3 length is 14 residues. DNA of the CDR3: TGTGCCAGCAAAAAGGAGGGACTAGGCGACGAGCAGTACTTC. This sequence encodes CASKKEGLGDEQYF.

This clone was seen more than once but under ten times. V usage is TRBV24-1 and J usage is TRBJ2-1; TRBD1 matches at 12 bases. This CDR3 contains 18 residues. Unmatched junction bases numbered 12, after V lost 2 bases and J lost 8 bases. Germline V gene lookup returns CDR1 KGHDR and CDR2 SFDVKD. The CDR3 region has the DNA TGTGCCACCAGTGATTCTCCAGGACCGGGACAGGGGGCCGATGAGCAGTTCTTC. This encodes CATSDSPGPGQGADEQFF.

The V call is TRBV7-2, the J call TRBJ2-1, with TRBD2 identical over 9 bases. The junction had 12 bases not matched to a gene; V was cut back by 5 bases and J by 10 bases. From germline, CDR1 is SGHTA and CDR2 FQGNSA. The CDR3 spans 15 residues. The CDR3 sequence: CASSPGTSPNREQFF. CDR3 DNA sequence: TGTGCCAGCAGCCCAGGGACTAGCCCAAATAGGGAGCAGTTCTTC.

Worth noting for this clone: The junction does not match germline at one end; this may be a read error. This chain joins TRBV19 and TRBJ1-1; D is possibly TRBD1 (5 bases). CDR1 is LNHDA, CDR2 SQIVND, per germline (reference sequence). This CDR3 has 14 residues. The CDR3 DNA is TGTGCCAGTAGTGCCGACAGCCTGAACGCTGAAGCTTTCTTT. It encodes CASSADSLNAEAFF.